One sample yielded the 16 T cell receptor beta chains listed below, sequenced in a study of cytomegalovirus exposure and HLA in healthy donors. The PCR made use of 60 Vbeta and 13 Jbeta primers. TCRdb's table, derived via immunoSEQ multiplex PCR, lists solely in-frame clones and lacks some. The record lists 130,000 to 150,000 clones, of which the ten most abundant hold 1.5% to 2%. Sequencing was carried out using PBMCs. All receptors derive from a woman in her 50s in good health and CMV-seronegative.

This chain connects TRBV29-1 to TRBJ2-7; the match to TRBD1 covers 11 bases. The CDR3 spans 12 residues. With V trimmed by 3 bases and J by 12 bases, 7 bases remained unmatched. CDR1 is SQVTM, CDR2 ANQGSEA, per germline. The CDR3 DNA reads TGCAGCGTTGAGGGGACAGGGGGTATGAGGTACTTC. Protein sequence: CSVEGTGGMRYF.

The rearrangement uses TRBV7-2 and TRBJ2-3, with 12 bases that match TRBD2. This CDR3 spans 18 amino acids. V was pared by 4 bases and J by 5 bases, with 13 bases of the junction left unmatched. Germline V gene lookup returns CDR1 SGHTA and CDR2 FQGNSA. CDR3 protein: CASSSWTSGEFTRDTQYF. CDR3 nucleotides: TGTGCCAGCAGCTCCTGGACTAGCGGGGAGTTCACGAGAGATACGCAGTATTTT.

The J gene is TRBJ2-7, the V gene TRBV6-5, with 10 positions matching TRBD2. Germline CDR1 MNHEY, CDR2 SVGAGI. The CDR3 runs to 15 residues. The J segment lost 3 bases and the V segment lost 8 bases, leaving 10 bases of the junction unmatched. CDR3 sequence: CASRQKGLAIYEQYF. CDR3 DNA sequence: TGTGCCAGCCGGCAGAAGGGACTAGCGATCTACGAGCAGTACTTC.

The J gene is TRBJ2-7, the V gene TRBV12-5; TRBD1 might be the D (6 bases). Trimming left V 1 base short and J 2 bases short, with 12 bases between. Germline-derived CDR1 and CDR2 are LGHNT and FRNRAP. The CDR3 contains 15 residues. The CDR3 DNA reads TGTGCTAGTGGTTTGGCGCCCAGGGGAACCTACGAGCAGTACTTC. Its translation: CASGLAPRGTYEQYF.

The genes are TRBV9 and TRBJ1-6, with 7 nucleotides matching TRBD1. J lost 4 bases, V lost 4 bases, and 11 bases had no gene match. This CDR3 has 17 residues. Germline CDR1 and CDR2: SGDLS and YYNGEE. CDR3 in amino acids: CASSTRDSPRYNSPLHF. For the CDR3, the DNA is TGTGCCAGCAGCACCCGGGACAGCCCAAGATATAATTCACCCCTCCACTTT.

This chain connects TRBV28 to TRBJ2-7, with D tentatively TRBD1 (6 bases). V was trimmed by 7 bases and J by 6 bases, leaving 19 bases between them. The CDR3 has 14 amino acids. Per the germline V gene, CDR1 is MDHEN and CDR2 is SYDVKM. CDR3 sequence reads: CASTPTGRFREQYF. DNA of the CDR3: TGTGCCAGCACCCCGACAGGTCGGTTCCGCGAGCAGTACTTC.

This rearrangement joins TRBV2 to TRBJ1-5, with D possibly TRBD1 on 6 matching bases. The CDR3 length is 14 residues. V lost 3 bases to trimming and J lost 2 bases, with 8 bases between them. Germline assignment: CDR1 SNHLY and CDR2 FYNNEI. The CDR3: CASSDSGGNQPQHF. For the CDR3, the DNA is TGTGCCAGCAGTGATTCAGGGGGCAATCAGCCCCAGCATTTT. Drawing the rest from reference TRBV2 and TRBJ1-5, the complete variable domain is EPEVTQTPSHQVTQMGQEVILRCVPISNHLYFYWYRQILGQKVEFLVSFYNNEISEKSEIFDDQFSVERPDGSNFTLKIRSTKLEDSAMYFCASSDSGGNQPQHFGDGTRLSIL.

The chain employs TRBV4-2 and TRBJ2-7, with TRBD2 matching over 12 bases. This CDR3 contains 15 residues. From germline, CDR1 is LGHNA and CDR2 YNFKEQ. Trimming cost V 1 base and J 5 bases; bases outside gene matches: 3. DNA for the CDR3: TGTGCCAGCAGCCAAGTCGGACTAGCGGGGAACGAGCAGTACTTC. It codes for CASSQVGLAGNEQYF.

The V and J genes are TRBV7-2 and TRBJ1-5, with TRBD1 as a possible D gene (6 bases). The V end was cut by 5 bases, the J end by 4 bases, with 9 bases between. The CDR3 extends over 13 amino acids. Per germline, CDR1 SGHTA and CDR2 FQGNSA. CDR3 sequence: CASSVQGNQPQHF. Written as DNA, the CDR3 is TGTGCCAGCAGCGTCCAGGGGAATCAGCCCCAGCATTTT. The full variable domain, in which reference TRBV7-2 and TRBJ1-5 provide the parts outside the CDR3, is GAGVSQSPSNKVTEKGKDVELRCDPISGHTALYWYRQSLGQGLEFLIYFQGNSAPDKSGLPSDRFSAERTGGSVSTLTIQRTQQEDSAVYLCASSVQGNQPQHFGDGTRLSIL.

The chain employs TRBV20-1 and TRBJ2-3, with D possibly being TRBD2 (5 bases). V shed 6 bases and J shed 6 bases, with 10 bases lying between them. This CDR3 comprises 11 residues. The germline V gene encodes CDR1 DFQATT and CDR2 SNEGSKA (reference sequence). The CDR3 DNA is TGCAGTGCGCAGTCGGGGGATACGCAGTATTTT. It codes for CSAQSGDTQYF.

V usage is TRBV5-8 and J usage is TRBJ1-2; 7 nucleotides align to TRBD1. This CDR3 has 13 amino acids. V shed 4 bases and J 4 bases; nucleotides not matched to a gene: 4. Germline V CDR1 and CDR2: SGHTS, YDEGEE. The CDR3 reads CASSKGQSYGYTF. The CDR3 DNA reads TGTGCCAGCAGCAAGGGACAGTCCTATGGCTACACCTTC.

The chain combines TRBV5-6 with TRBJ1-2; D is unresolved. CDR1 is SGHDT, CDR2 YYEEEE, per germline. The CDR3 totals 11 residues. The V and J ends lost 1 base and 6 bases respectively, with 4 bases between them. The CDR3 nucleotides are TGTGCCAGCAGCTTGCGCGATGGCTACACCTTC. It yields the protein CASSLRDGYTF. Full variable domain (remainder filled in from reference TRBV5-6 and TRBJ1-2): DAGVTQSPTHLIKTRGQQVTLRCSPKSGHDTVSWYQQALGQGPQFIFQYYEEEERQRGNFPDRFSGHQFPNYSSELNVNALLLGDSALYLCASSLRDGYTFGSGTRLTVV.

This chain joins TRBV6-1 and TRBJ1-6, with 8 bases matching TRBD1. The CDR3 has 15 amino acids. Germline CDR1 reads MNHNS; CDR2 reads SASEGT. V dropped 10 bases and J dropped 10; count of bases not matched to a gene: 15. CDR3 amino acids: CATQLQGVQGSPLHF. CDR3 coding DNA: TGTGCCACCCAATTACAGGGGGTTCAGGGGTCACCCCTCCACTTT.

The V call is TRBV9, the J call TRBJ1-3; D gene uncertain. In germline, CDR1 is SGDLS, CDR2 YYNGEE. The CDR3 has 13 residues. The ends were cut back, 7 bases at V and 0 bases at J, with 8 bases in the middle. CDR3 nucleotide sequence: TGTGCCAGCCGCGGACTCTCTGGAAACACCATATATTTT. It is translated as CASRGLSGNTIYF.

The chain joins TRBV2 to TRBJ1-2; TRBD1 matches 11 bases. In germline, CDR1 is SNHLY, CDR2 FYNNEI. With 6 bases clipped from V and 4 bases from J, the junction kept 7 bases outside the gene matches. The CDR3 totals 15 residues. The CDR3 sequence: CASRGPGTGGYGYTF. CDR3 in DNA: TGTGCCAGCAGAGGCCCCGGGACAGGGGGCTATGGCTACACCTTC.

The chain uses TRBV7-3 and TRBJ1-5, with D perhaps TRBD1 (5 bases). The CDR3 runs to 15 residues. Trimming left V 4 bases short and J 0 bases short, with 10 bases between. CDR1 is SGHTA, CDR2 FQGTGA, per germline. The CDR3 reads CASSSAGGSNQPQHF. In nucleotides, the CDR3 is TGTGCCAGCAGCTCAGCCGGGGGTAGCAATCAGCCCCAGCATTTT. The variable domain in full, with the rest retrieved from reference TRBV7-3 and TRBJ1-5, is GAGVSQTPSNKVTEKGKYVELRCDPISGHTALYWYRQSLGQGPEFLIYFQGTGAADDSGLPNDRFFAVRPEGSVSTLKIQRTERGDSAVYLCASSSAGGSNQPQHFGDGTRLSIL.